One and the same sample provided the 21 T cell receptor beta chains below, sequenced in a study of T cell responses to AZD1222 COVID-19 vaccine. TCRdb's copy holds only in-frame clones and misses some; the assay was immunoSEQ multiplex PCR. Here the sample spans 100,000 to 150,000 clones, 88% being singletons. Sequencing was performed on peripheral blood, taken on day 0 of AZD1222 vaccination. These receptors were obtained from an adult in good health.

V usage is TRBV12-3 or TRBV12-4 and J usage is TRBJ1-2; D is uncertain. This CDR3 comprises 13 residues. V was clipped by 6 bases and J by 4 bases, with 12 bases between them. CDR3 in amino acids: CASSFGPTYGYTF. In DNA, the CDR3 is TGTGCCAGCAGCTTCGGACCAACCTATGGCTACACCTTC.

This clone was recorded once. The V gene is TRBV24-1, the J gene TRBJ2-7; D remains unclear. Trimming took off 6 bases at V and 0 bases at J, with 11 bases between the two ends. Germline V gene data show CDR1 as KGHDR and CDR2 as SFDVKD. There are 14 residues in the CDR3. CDR3 DNA sequence: TGTGCCACCAGTCGCGGCAGGAGCTCCTACGAGCAGTACTTC. It encodes CATSRGRSSYEQYF.

The rearrangement links TRBV6-1 to TRBJ2-7, with D tentatively TRBD2 (6 bases). CDR1 and CDR2 from the germline V gene are MNHNS and SASEGT. Trimming took 2 bases from V and 3 from J, leaving 11 bases between them. This CDR3 is built from 14 residues. The CDR3 reads CASSEIGDFYEQYF. CDR3 DNA sequence: TGTGCCAGCAGTGAAATCGGGGACTTCTACGAGCAGTACTTC.

The gene calls are TRBV12-3 or TRBV12-4 and TRBJ2-7; no firm D call. The germline V and J ends were trimmed by 3 bases and 6 bases, with 6 bases remaining between them. The length of the CDR3 is 11 residues. CDR3 DNA: TGTGCCAGCAGTTTTAGGTCCGAGCAGTACTTC. It encodes CASSFRSEQYF.

The genes are TRBV3-1 (or the pseudogene TRBV3-2) and TRBJ2-7; a weak D match, TRBD1 (6 bases). The ends were cut back, 4 bases at V and 4 bases at J, with 11 bases in the middle. CDR1 is LGHDT, CDR2 YNNKEL, per germline (reference sequence). The CDR3 has 13 amino acids. CDR3 coding DNA: TGTGCCAGCAGCCCTACCAGGGGTTACGAGCAGTACTTC. Residues: CASSPTRGYEQYF.

The rearrangement joins TRBV4-1 to TRBJ2-1; TRBD2 agrees at 13 bases. CDR1 MGHRA and CDR2 YSYEKL come from the germline V gene. With 4 bases clipped from V and 9 bases from J, the junction kept 6 bases outside the gene matches. The CDR3 contains 15 residues. The chain's CDR3 is CASSLKLAGGPEQFF. In DNA, the CDR3 is TGCGCCAGCAGCCTAAAACTAGCGGGAGGGCCTGAGCAGTTCTTC.

The chain links TRBV5-1 to TRBJ1-6; D is unclear. Trimming shortened V by 0 bases and J by 0 bases, and 7 bases separated the two germline ends. CDR1 is SGHRS, CDR2 YFSETQ, per germline. The CDR3 runs 16 residues. CDR3 coding DNA: TGCGCCAGCAGCTTGGGCGGGAGCTCCTATAATTCACCCCTCCACTTT. It specifies CASSLGGSSYNSPLHF. Full variable domain (outside the CDR3, taken from reference TRBV5-1 and TRBJ1-6): KAGVTQTPRYLIKTRGQQVTLSCSPISGHRSVSWYQQTPGQGLQFLFEYFSETQRNKGNFPGRFSGRQFSNSRSEMNVSTLELGDSALYLCASSLGGSSYNSPLHFGNGTRLTVT.

V usage is TRBV10-3 and J usage is TRBJ1-5; a weak D match, TRBD1 (5 bases). This CDR3 spans 16 amino acids. Between the trimmed V and J ends, which lost 6 bases and 0 bases, there was a span of 15 bases. Germline V gene sequence: CDR1 ENHRY, CDR2 SYGVKD. In nucleotides, the CDR3 is TGTGCCATCAGACCCGACAGCTCCCATAGCAATCAGCCCCAGCATTTT. Translation gives CAIRPDSSHSNQPQHF.

This CDR3 reads CASSLRRGNQPQHF. The CDR3 DNA follows: TGTGCCAGCAGTTTGAGGCGGGGCAATCAGCCCCAGCATTTT. The chain carries TRBV27 and TRBJ1-5; D remains ambiguous. This CDR3 spans 14 amino acids. Germline loops: CDR1 MNHEY, CDR2 SMNVEV (reference sequence). V was shortened by 3 bases and J by 2 bases, with 8 bases between the two germline ends.

This clone was recorded once. This chain links TRBV10-3 with TRBJ2-5, with D hard to call. The CDR3 has 17 residues. V lost 0 bases, J lost 5 bases, and 19 bases lay in between. Germline-derived CDR1 and CDR2 are ENHRY and SYGVKD. DNA of the CDR3: TGTGCCATCAGTGAGTCTCTGGGGAAGGGAAGAGGCGAGACCCAGTACTTC. Residues: CAISESLGKGRGETQYF.

This clone came up once. V is TRBV3-1 (or the pseudogene TRBV3-2) and J is TRBJ2-2; D is perhaps TRBD2 (6 bases). There are 17 residues in the CDR3. Germline CDR1 LGHDT, CDR2 YNNKEL (reference sequence). V lost 4 bases, J lost 1 base, and 16 bases lay in between. The CDR3 region is CASSPMWGEVNTGELFF. CDR3 in DNA: TGTGCCAGCAGCCCCATGTGGGGGGAGGTGAACACCGGGGAGCTGTTTTTT.

This chain uses TRBV29-1 with TRBJ2-5, with D unresolved. V shed 4 bases and J shed 5 bases, with 5 bases lying between them. Germline lookup yields CDR1 SQVTM and CDR2 ANQGSEA. The CDR3 extends over 10 amino acids. The CDR3 coding sequence is TGCAGCGTTGCGGTGGAGACCCAGTACTTC. This codes for CSVAVETQYF.

This rearrangement joins TRBV6-1 to TRBJ2-7; D might be TRBD2 (7 bases). The V gene's germline CDR1 is MNHNS and CDR2 SASEGT. Between the trimmed V and J ends, which lost 2 bases and 7 bases, there was a span of 15 bases. This CDR3 has 14 amino acids. CDR3 protein: CASSESTGGAEQYF. The CDR3 bases are TGTGCCAGCAGTGAATCGACGGGGGGCGCAGAGCAGTACTTC.

This chain joins TRBV19 and TRBJ1-1, with D unresolved. Per the germline V gene, CDR1 is LNHDA and CDR2 is SQIVND (reference sequence). This CDR3 contains 14 residues. V lost 3 bases, J lost 5 bases, and 13 bases lay in between. The CDR3 DNA is TGTGCCAGTAGTATTAGGGAGTATCTAACTGAAGCTTTCTTT. Translation: CASSIREYLTEAFF.

The rearrangement uses TRBV28 and TRBJ2-1; possibly TRBD2 for D (6 bases). Trimming stripped 3 bases from V and 5 bases from J, with 17 bases between. From germline, CDR1 is MDHEN and CDR2 SYDVKM. This CDR3 has 16 residues. The chain's CDR3 is CASSLASAGRHNEQFF. The CDR3 coding sequence is TGTGCCAGCAGTTTGGCTTCAGCGGGTAGACACAATGAGCAGTTCTTC.

The chain carries TRBV5-1 and TRBJ2-1; D remains unclear. There are 15 residues in the CDR3. V was clipped by 0 bases and J by 8 bases, with 15 bases between them. The germline V gene encodes CDR1 SGHRS and CDR2 YFSETQ. CDR3 region: CASSLAVLSGDEQFF. The CDR3 DNA follows: TGCGCCAGCAGCTTGGCGGTTCTTAGTGGGGATGAGCAGTTCTTC. Together with reference TRBV5-1 and TRBJ2-1, the CDR3 gives the full variable domain: KAGVTQTPRYLIKTRGQQVTLSCSPISGHRSVSWYQQTPGQGLQFLFEYFSETQRNKGNFPGRFSGRQFSNSRSEMNVSTLELGDSALYLCASSLAVLSGDEQFFGPGTRLTVL.

The V call is TRBV7-9, the J call TRBJ2-1, with D perhaps matching TRBD1 (7 bases). The V gene's germline CDR1 is SEHNR and CDR2 FQNEAQ (reference sequence). The CDR3 runs 17 residues. The ends were cut back, 3 bases at V and 1 base at J, with 16 bases in the middle. The CDR3 DNA sequence: TGTGCCAGCAGCTTCGTCGGAGGGGGCGGGTCCTACAATGAGCAGTTCTTC. It encodes CASSFVGGGGSYNEQFF.

The chain couples TRBV29-1 to TRBJ1-5; a possible D gene is TRBD1 (6 bases). Germline V gene sequence: CDR1 SQVTM, CDR2 ANQGSEA. Deletions cut 6 bases from V and 3 bases from J, with 12 bases between. There are 13 residues in the CDR3. The CDR3 DNA follows: TGCAGCGTGAGTGACAGGCCCAATCAGCCCCAGCATTTT. It specifies CSVSDRPNQPQHF.

The V gene is TRBV24-1, the J gene TRBJ2-7; D might be TRBD1 (6 bases). Trimming removed 4 bases at V and 4 bases at J, with 7 bases between. The CDR3 is made up of 12 amino acids. Germline CDR1 is KGHDR and CDR2 is SFDVKD. The CDR3 region is CATSETGYEQYF. In DNA form, the CDR3 reads TGTGCCACCAGTGAGACAGGTTACGAGCAGTACTTC.

The chain links TRBV24-1 to TRBJ2-3; possible D gene TRBD1, 7 bases. This CDR3 comprises 16 residues. V was pared by 7 bases and J by 1 base, with 17 bases between. Germline loops: CDR1 KGHDR, CDR2 SFDVKD. The CDR3 spells CATSGGQRGGTDTQYF. The CDR3 DNA reads as TGTGCCACCAGCGGGGGACAGCGCGGTGGCACAGATACGCAGTATTTT.

This clone has a single count. The rearrangement uses TRBV12-3 or TRBV12-4 and TRBJ1-4, with D unresolved. Trimming pared 6 bases from V and 6 bases from J, leaving 8 bases between. The CDR3 sequence is 12 residues long. CDR3 residues: CASSPYYEKLFF. The CDR3, as DNA: TGTGCCAGCAGCCCATACTATGAAAAACTGTTTTTT.